What follows describes a single T cell receptor beta chain. CDR1 and CDR2 from the germline V gene are SQVTM and ANQGSEA. Trimming took 4 bases from V and 0 from J, leaving 10 bases between them. The CDR3 totals 14 residues. Each participant's cohort was designated according to participant-reported clinical history. Data came from immunoSEQ multiplex PCR; TCRdb stores just in-frame clones and leaves some out. The table includes 200,000 to 250,000 clones, roughly four fifths detected once. The data belong to a study of blood T cell repertoires in COVID-19. The source of this sequence is a woman aged 50 to 60 who had been exposed to COVID-19. The V and J genes are TRBV29-1 and TRBJ1-3; a possible D gene is TRBD1 (5 bases). Sequencing input: PBMCs or T cells enriched from blood (not recorded which). In nucleotides, the CDR3 is TGCAGCGTTGGATCCGACAGCTCTGGAAACACCATATATTTT. It specifies CSVGSDSSGNTIYF.